This T cell receptor (beta chain) was profiled in a study of T cells in Graves' hyperthyroidism and ophthalmopathy. J was trimmed by 7 bases and V by 4 bases; bases with no gene match: 9. Germline V gives CDR1 MDHEN, CDR2 SYDVKM. This CDR3 is 15 amino acids long. From RNA transcripts, TCR beta CDR3 regions were amplified. TCR CDR3 underwent first-round RT-PCR with the HTBI primer set. One entry per CDR3 protein, called by TCRdb with MiXCR from the multiplex PCR reads. The sample consists of 280,000 or so distinct CDR3 sequences, under 30% of them appearing once. Study-wide results and limits: Most clonotypes expanded in the thyroid (above 0.001) were also present in blood. Ophthalmopathy and stable hyperthyroidism were told apart by a 13 V-J model.

About this clonotype itself: Its antigen remains unidentified.

For the diagnoses, clinical symptoms, serum thyroxine and TRAb, thyroid ultrasound and orbital computed tomography were used. The sequencing input was blood. This receptor was identified in a man in his forties with Graves' hyperthyroidism that later progressed to Graves' ophthalmopathy. V is TRBV28 and J is TRBJ2-2; 7 bases are a match to TRBD2. CDR3 in amino acids: CASSSLARASGELFF. The CDR3 region has the DNA TGTGCCAGCAGTTCACTAGCGAGGGCCAGCGGGGAGCTGTTTTTT.